This T cell receptor beta chain is from a study of cytomegalovirus exposure and HLA in healthy donors. At the level of the study: Of more than 350 genotyped donors, more than 70% clustered with self-reported Caucasian donors.

General study findings and limits: Later work showed greater clonal expansion in HLA-associated TCR beta chains than in equally common others.

The study ran its PCR with 60 Vbeta and 13 Jbeta primers. Clones were sequenced by immunoSEQ multiplex PCR, and TCRdb holds only the in-frame ones, with some missing. The data hold more than 130,000 clones, with around 80% observed a single time. The V end lost 2 bases, the J end lost 11 bases, and 14 bases lay between the germline ends. This CDR3 is 13 amino acids long. CDR1 and CDR2 (germline): SGHDT, YYEEEE. This clone was picked up a small number of times. No antigen is known for it. This chain joins TRBV5-6 and TRBJ1-5; tentative D call: TRBD1 (6 bases). Sequenced material: PBMCs. This TCR was recovered from a young man in good health and CMV-seronegative. CDR3 nucleotide sequence: TGTGCCAGCAGCTTTGGGGGCCTGGGAGCCCAGCATTTT. Translated, it gives CASSFGGLGAQHF.